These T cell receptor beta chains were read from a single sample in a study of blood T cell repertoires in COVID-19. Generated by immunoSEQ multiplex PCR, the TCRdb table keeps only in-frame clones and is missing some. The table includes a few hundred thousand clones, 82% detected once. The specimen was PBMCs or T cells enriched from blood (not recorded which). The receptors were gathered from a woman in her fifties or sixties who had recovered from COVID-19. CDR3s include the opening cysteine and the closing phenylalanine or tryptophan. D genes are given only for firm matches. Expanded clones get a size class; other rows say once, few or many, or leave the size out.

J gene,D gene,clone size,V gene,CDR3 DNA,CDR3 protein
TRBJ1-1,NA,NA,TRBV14,TGTGCCAGCAGCGTCGACAGGAACACTGAAGCTTTCTTT,CASSVDRNTEAFF
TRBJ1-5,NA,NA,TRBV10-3,TGTGCCATCAGTGAGTCCTCTCAGCCCCAGCATTTT,CAISESSQPQHF
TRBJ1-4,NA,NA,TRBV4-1,TGCGCCAGCAGCCAAGCACTGGCAACTAATGAAAAACTGTTTTTT,CASSQALATNEKLFF
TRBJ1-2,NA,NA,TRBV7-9,TGTGCCAGCAGCCCCCAAGGTGAGGGGGTCTATGGCTACACCTTC,CASSPQGEGVYGYTF
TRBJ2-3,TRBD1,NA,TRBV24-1,TGTGCCACCAGTGATCCCATTCCGGGACAGGGTGGGGGCACAGATACGCAGTATTTT,CATSDPIPGQGGGTDTQYF
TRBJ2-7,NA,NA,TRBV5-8,TGTGCCAGCAGCTTCACCGGTTACTCCTACGAGCAGTACTTC,CASSFTGYSYEQYF
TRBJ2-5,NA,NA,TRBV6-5,TGTGCCAGCAGGGGGGCTTCGTACCAAGAGACCCAGTACTTC,CASRGASYQETQYF
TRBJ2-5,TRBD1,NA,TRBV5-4,TGTGCCAGCAGCTTGGCGTTCTGGGACAGGGGTCAAGAGACCCAGTACTTC,CASSLAFWDRGQETQYF
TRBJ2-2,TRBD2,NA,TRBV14,TGTGCCAGCAGCCGGGAGGGCCGCGGCACCGGGGAGCTGTTTTTT,CASSREGRGTGELFF
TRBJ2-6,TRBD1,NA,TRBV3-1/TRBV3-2,TGTGCCAGCAGGGCCACAGGGGGCGATTGGGCCAACGTCCTGACTTTC,CASRATGGDWANVLTF
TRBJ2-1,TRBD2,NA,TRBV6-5,TGTGCCAGCAGTTCGACTAGCGGAGCCCCCAATGAGCAGTTCTTC,CASSSTSGAPNEQFF
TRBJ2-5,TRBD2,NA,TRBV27,TGTGCCAGCAGTCGGCGGACTAGCGTCCCGGAGACCCAGTACTTC,CASSRRTSVPETQYF
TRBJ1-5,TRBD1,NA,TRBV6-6,TGTGCCAGCACCACCGGACAGGGGGGCAATCAGCCCCAGCATTTT,CASTTGQGGNQPQHF
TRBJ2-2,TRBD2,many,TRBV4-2,TGTGCCAGCAGCCAAGTCAGCGGGGGTGGCACCGGGGAGCTGTTTTTT,CASSQVSGGGTGELFF
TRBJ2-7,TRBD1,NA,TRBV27,TGTGCCAGCAGTCTCCGGGACAGGGGACCCTACGAGCAGTACTTC,CASSLRDRGPYEQYF